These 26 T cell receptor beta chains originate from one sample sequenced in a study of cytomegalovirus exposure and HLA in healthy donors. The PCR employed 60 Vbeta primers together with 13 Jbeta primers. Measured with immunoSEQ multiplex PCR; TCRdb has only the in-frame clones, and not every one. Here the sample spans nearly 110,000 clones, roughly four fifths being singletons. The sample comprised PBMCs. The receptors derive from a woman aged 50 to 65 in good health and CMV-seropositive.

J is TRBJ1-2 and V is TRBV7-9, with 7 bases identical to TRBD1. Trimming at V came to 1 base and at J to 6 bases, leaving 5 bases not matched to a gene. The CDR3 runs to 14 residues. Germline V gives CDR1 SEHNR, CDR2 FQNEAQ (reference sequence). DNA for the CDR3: TGTGCCAGCAGCTTAGATCCAGGGGGTCATGGCTACACCTTC. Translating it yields CASSLDPGGHGYTF.

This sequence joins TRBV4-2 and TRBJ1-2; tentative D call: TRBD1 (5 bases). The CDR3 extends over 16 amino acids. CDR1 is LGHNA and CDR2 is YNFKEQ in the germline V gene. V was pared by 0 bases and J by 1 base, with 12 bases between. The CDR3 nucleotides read TGTGCCAGCAGCCAAGAAGGTTCAGGGATTAACTATGGCTACACCTTC. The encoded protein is CASSQEGSGINYGYTF.

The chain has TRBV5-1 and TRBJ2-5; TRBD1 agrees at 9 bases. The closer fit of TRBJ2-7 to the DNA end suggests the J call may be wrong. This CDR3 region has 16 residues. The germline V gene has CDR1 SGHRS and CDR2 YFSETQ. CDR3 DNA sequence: TGCGCCAGCAGCTTGTATTTTAGACAGGGGGCCTACGAGCAGTACTTC. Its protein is CASSLYFRQGAYEQYF.

This CDR3 is CASSLLSSGNNEQFF. The CDR3 DNA is TGCGCCAGCAGCTTGTTGTCTAGCGGGAACAATGAGCAGTTCTTC. The rearrangement uses TRBV5-1 and TRBJ2-1; 9 bases agree with TRBD2. The CDR3 extends over 15 amino acids. After removal of 1 base from V and 5 bases from J, the junction contained 4 bases not matched to a gene. Germline V lookup: CDR1 SGHRS, CDR2 YFSETQ.

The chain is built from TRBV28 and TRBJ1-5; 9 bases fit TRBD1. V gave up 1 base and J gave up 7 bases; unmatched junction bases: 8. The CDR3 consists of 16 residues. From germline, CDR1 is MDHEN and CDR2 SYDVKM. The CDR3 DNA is TGTGCCAGCAGTTTATTTCGGGACAGGGATGGGCAGCCCCAGCATTTT. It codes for CASSLFRDRDGQPQHF.

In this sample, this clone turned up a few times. CDR3 region: CASSQQENYGYTF. The CDR3 region has the DNA TGTGCCAGCAGCCAGCAGGAAAACTATGGCTACACCTTC. The chain links TRBV5-4 to TRBJ1-2; D remains unclear. The CDR3 totals 13 residues. V lost 4 bases to trimming and J lost 2 bases, with 9 bases between them. The germline V gene has CDR1 SGHNT and CDR2 YYREEE (reference sequence).

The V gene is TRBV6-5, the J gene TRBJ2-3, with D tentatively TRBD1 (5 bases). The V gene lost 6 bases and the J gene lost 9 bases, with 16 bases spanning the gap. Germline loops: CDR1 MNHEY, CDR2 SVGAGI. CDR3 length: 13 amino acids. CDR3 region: CASSPSGAGTQYF. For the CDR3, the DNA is TGTGCCAGCAGCCCCTCGGGTGCAGGGACGCAGTATTTT.

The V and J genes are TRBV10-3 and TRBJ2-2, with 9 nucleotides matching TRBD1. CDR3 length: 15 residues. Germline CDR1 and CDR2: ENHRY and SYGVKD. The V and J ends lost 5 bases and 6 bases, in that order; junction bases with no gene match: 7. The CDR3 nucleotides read TGTGCCATCAGTTCGGACAGGGGACGGGCCGGGGAGCTGTTTTTT. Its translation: CAISSDRGRAGELFF.

As DNA, the CDR3 is TGTGCCAGCTCACCTACCGGGACAGGGGGTATGTACGAGCAGTACTTC. Translating gives CASSPTGTGGMYEQYF. This chain joins TRBV18 and TRBJ2-7; TRBD1 aligns across 11 bases. The length of the CDR3 is 16 residues. Losses at the gene ends were 3 bases for V and 4 bases for J; bases not matched to a gene: 8. Germline-derived CDR1 and CDR2 are KGHSH and LQKENI.

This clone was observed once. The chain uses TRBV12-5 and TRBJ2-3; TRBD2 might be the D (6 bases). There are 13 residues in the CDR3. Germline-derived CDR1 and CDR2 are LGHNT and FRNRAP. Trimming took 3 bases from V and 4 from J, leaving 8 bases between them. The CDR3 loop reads CASGLWGADTQYF. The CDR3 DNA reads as TGTGCTAGTGGTTTATGGGGGGCAGATACGCAGTATTTT.

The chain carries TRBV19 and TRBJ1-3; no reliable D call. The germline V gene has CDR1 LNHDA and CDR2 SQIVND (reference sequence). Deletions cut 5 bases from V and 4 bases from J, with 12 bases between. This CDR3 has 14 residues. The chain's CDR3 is CASSRGGEGNTIYF. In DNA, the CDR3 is TGTGCCAGTAGTCGTGGAGGAGAAGGAAACACCATATATTTT.

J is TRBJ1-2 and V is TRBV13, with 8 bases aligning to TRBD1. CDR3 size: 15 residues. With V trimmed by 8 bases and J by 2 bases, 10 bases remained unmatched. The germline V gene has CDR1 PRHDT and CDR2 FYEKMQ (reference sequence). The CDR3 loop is CASDRGQAMNYGYTF. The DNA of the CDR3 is TGTGCCAGCGACAGGGGACAGGCAATGAACTATGGCTACACCTTC.

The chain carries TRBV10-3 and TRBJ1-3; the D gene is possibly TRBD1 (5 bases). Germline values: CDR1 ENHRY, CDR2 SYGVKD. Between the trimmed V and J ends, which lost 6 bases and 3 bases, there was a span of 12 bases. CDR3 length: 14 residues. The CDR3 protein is CAISFQGIGNTIYF. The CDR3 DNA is TGTGCCATCAGCTTTCAGGGAATTGGAAACACCATATATTTT.

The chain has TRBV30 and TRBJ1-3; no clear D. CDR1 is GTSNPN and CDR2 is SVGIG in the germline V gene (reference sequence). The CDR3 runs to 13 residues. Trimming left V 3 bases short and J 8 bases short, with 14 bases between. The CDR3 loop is CAWSLPPSDTIYF. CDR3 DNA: TGTGCCTGGAGCCTACCACCGTCGGACACCATATATTTT.

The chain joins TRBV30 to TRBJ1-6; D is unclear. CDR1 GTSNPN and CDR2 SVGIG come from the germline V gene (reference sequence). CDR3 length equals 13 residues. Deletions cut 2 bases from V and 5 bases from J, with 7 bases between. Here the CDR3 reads CAWSNGDNSPLHF. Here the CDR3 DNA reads TGTGCCTGGAGTAACGGAGATAATTCACCCCTCCACTTT.

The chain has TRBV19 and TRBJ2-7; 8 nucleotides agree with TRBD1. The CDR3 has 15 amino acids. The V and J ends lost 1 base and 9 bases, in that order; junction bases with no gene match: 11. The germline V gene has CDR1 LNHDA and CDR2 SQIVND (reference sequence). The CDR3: CASSIAQGALRRQYF. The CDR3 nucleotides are TGTGCCAGTAGTATAGCCCAGGGGGCTCTACGAAGGCAGTACTTC.

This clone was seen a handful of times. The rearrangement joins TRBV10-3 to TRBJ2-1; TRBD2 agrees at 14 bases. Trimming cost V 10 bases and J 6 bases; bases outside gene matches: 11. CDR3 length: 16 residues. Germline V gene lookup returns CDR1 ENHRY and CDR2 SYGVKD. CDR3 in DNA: TGTGCCAGCACGACTAGCGGGGGGGCTTTTGGCAATGAGCAGTTCTTC. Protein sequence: CASTTSGGAFGNEQFF.

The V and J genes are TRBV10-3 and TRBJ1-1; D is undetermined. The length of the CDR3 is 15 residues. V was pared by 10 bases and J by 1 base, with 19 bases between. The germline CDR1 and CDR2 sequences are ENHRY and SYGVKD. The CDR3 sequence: CATLDGNRPNTEAFF. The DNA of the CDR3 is TGTGCCACCCTTGACGGGAATAGACCGAACACTGAAGCTTTCTTT.

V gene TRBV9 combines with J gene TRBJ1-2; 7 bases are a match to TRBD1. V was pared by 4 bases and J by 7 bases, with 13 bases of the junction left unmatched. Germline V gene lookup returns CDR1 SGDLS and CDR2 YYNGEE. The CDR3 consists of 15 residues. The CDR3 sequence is CASSFFDRAEGGYTF. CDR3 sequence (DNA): TGTGCCAGCAGCTTTTTTGACAGGGCCGAGGGTGGCTACACCTTC.

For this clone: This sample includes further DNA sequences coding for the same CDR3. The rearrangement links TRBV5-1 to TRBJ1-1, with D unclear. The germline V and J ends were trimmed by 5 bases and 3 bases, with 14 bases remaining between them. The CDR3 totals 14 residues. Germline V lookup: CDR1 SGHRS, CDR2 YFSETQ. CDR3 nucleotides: TGCGCCAGCAGAGCGGATTCCCGGGACACTGAAGCTTTCTTT. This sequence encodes CASRADSRDTEAFF. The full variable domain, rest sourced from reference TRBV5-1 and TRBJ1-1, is KAGVTQTPRYLIKTRGQQVTLSCSPISGHRSVSWYQQTPGQGLQFLFEYFSETQRNKGNFPGRFSGRQFSNSRSEMNVSTLELGDSALYLCASRADSRDTEAFFGQGTRLTVV.

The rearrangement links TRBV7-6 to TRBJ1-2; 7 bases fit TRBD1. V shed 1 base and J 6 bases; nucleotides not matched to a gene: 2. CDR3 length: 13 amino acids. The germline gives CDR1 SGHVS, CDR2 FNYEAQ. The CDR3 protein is CASSLGGGDGYTF. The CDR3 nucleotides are TGTGCCAGCAGCTTAGGAGGGGGCGATGGCTACACCTTC.

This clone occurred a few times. In DNA form, the CDR3 reads TGTGCCAGCAGTGAAGCGTCTCATCGGGGGTGGCTGTTTTTT. It encodes CASSEASHRGWLFF. The V and J genes are TRBV6-1 and TRBJ1-4; D might be TRBD1 (5 bases). Trimming took 0 bases from V and 14 from J, leaving 16 bases between them. Per germline, CDR1 MNHNS and CDR2 SASEGT. The CDR3 consists of 14 residues.

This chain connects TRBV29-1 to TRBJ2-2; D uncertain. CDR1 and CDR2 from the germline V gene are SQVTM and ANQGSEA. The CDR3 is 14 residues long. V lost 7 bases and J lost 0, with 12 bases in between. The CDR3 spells CSASINTNTGELFF. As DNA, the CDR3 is TGCAGCGCTTCAATTAACACGAACACCGGGGAGCTGTTTTTT.

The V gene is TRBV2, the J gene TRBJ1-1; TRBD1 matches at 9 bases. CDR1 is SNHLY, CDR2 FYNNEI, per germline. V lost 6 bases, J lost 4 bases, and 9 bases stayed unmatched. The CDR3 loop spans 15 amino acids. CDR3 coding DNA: TGTGCCAGCAGACAGGGGGCAAAGTCGGGCACTGAAGCTTTCTTT. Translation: CASRQGAKSGTEAFF.

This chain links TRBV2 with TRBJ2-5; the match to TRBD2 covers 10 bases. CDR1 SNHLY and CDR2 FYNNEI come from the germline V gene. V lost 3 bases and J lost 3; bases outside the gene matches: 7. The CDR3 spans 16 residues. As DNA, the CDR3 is TGTGCCAGCAGTGATGGTCTAGCGGGGGCTAAAGAGACCCAGTACTTC. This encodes CASSDGLAGAKETQYF.

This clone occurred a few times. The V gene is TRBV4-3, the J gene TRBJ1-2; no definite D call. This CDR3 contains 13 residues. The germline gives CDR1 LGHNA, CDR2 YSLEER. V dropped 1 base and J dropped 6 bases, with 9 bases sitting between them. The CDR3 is CASSQVVSHGYTF. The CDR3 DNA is TGCGCCAGCAGCCAAGTCGTTTCCCATGGCTACACCTTC.